The rows below give T cell receptor beta chains drawn from one sample of a study of graft-versus-host responses after intestinal transplantation. The data were produced by immunoSEQ multiplex PCR, yet TCRdb's version contains in-frame clones alone and is incomplete. The table shows about 90,000 clones, with 92% occurring only once. Which antigens these TCRs recognize remains unknown. The sequenced sample was unstimulated CD4+ T cells sorted from spleen or lymph node cells, obtained before intestinal transplant. All receptors derive from a human donor who received an intestinal transplant. Each CDR3 is given with its conserved first and last residue. The order of the fields is clone size, J gene, D gene, V gene, CDR3 protein, CDR3 DNA. D genes are given only for firm matches. Some rows have no size entry. The others give once, few or many, or a class for an expanded clone.

clone size: .; J gene: TRBJ2-4; D gene: TRBD1; V gene: TRBV7-3; CDR3 protein: CASSFRGSGKNIQYF; CDR3 DNA: TGTGCCAGCAGCTTCAGGGGGTCGGGGAAAAACATTCAGTACTTC
clone size: .; J gene: TRBJ1-2; D gene: TRBD1; V gene: TRBV29-1; CDR3 protein: CSVKSTGQYYGYTF; CDR3 DNA: TGCAGCGTGAAATCCACGGGACAGTACTATGGCTACACCTTC
clone size: .; J gene: TRBJ1-2; D gene: TRBD1; V gene: TRBV5-6; CDR3 protein: CASSSDRAIRGYTF; CDR3 DNA: TGTGCCAGCAGCTCGGACAGGGCCATACGTGGCTACACCTTC
clone size: .; J gene: TRBJ1-3; D gene: .; V gene: TRBV21-1; CDR3 protein: CASSKVTDYSGNTIYF; CDR3 DNA: TGTGCCAGCAGCAAAGTAACAGATTACTCTGGAAACACCATATATTTT
clone size: .; J gene: TRBJ1-2; D gene: TRBD1; V gene: TRBV6-5; CDR3 protein: CASSPGTGLTGYTF; CDR3 DNA: TGTGCCAGCAGTCCCGGGACAGGGCTTACTGGCTACACCTTC
clone size: few; J gene: TRBJ1-3; D gene: TRBD1; V gene: TRBV28; CDR3 protein: CASVRSGGYSGNTIYF; CDR3 DNA: TGTGCCAGCGTACGATCAGGGGGCTACTCTGGAAACACCATATATTTT
clone size: .; J gene: TRBJ2-1; D gene: .; V gene: TRBV6-1; CDR3 protein: CASSAQRFF; CDR3 DNA: TGTGCCAGCAGTGCCCAGAGGTTCTTC
clone size: .; J gene: TRBJ2-7; D gene: .; V gene: TRBV19; CDR3 protein: CASRSDITYEQYF; CDR3 DNA: TGTGCCAGTAGAAGCGACATTACCTACGAGCAGTACTTC
clone size: .; J gene: TRBJ1-2; D gene: TRBD1; V gene: TRBV5-6; CDR3 protein: CASSFLDRGVRYGYTF; CDR3 DNA: TGTGCCAGCAGCTTTCTGGACAGGGGTGTAAGGTATGGCTACACCTTC
clone size: .; J gene: TRBJ1-2; D gene: .; V gene: TRBV9; CDR3 protein: CASSGVGDYGYTF; CDR3 DNA: TGTGCCAGCAGCGGGGTAGGGGACTATGGCTACACCTTC
clone size: .; J gene: TRBJ2-5; D gene: .; V gene: TRBV2; CDR3 protein: CATLAREGAETQYF; CDR3 DNA: TGTGCCACCCTCGCGAGGGAGGGGGCGGAGACCCAGTACTTC
clone size: .; J gene: TRBJ2-5; D gene: .; V gene: TRBV7-9; CDR3 protein: CASSLYETQYF; CDR3 DNA: TGTGCCAGCAGCTTATACGAGACCCAGTACTTC
clone size: .; J gene: TRBJ2-1; D gene: .; V gene: TRBV7-6; CDR3 protein: CASSLAVSGWNEQFF; CDR3 DNA: TGTGCCAGCAGCTTAGCTGTAAGCGGGTGGAATGAGCAGTTCTTC
clone size: once; J gene: TRBJ2-7; D gene: TRBD2; V gene: TRBV15; CDR3 protein: CATSRAGAGGYEQYF; CDR3 DNA: TGTGCCACCAGCAGAGCTGGAGCGGGAGGGTACGAGCAGTACTTC
clone size: .; J gene: TRBJ2-7; D gene: .; V gene: TRBV6-5; CDR3 protein: CASSLRREWDEQYF; CDR3 DNA: TGTGCCAGCAGTTTAAGGCGGGAATGGGACGAGCAGTACTTC
clone size: few; J gene: TRBJ1-1; D gene: .; V gene: TRBV5-1; CDR3 protein: CASSLGAGVDTEAFF; CDR3 DNA: TGCGCCAGCAGCTTGGGGGCAGGGGTGGACACTGAAGCTTTCTTT
clone size: .; J gene: TRBJ1-2; D gene: .; V gene: TRBV19; CDR3 protein: CATRDPIYGYTF; CDR3 DNA: TGTGCCACTCGGGATCCTATCTATGGCTACACCTTC
clone size: .; J gene: TRBJ1-6; D gene: .; V gene: TRBV7-9; CDR3 protein: CASSLGLAFYSPLHF; CDR3 DNA: TGTGCCAGCAGCTTAGGTCTGGCCTTTTACTCACCCCTCCACTTT
clone size: .; J gene: TRBJ2-3; D gene: .; V gene: TRBV10-3; CDR3 protein: CAISDTGRGDTQYF; CDR3 DNA: TGTGCCATCAGTGACACCGGGAGAGGAGATACGCAGTATTTT
clone size: .; J gene: TRBJ1-1; D gene: TRBD1; V gene: TRBV28; CDR3 protein: CASSPSGTVFEAFF; CDR3 DNA: TGTGCCAGCAGTCCTTCCGGGACAGTCTTTGAAGCTTTCTTT
clone size: .; J gene: TRBJ2-1; D gene: TRBD2; V gene: TRBV15; CDR3 protein: CATIPSGSSGNEQFF; CDR3 DNA: TGTGCCACCATCCCCAGCGGGAGTTCGGGTAATGAGCAGTTCTTC
clone size: .; J gene: TRBJ2-3; D gene: TRBD2; V gene: TRBV11-2; CDR3 protein: CASSLLGGSADTQYF; CDR3 DNA: TGTGCCAGCAGCCTGCTTGGCGGGAGCGCAGATACGCAGTATTTT